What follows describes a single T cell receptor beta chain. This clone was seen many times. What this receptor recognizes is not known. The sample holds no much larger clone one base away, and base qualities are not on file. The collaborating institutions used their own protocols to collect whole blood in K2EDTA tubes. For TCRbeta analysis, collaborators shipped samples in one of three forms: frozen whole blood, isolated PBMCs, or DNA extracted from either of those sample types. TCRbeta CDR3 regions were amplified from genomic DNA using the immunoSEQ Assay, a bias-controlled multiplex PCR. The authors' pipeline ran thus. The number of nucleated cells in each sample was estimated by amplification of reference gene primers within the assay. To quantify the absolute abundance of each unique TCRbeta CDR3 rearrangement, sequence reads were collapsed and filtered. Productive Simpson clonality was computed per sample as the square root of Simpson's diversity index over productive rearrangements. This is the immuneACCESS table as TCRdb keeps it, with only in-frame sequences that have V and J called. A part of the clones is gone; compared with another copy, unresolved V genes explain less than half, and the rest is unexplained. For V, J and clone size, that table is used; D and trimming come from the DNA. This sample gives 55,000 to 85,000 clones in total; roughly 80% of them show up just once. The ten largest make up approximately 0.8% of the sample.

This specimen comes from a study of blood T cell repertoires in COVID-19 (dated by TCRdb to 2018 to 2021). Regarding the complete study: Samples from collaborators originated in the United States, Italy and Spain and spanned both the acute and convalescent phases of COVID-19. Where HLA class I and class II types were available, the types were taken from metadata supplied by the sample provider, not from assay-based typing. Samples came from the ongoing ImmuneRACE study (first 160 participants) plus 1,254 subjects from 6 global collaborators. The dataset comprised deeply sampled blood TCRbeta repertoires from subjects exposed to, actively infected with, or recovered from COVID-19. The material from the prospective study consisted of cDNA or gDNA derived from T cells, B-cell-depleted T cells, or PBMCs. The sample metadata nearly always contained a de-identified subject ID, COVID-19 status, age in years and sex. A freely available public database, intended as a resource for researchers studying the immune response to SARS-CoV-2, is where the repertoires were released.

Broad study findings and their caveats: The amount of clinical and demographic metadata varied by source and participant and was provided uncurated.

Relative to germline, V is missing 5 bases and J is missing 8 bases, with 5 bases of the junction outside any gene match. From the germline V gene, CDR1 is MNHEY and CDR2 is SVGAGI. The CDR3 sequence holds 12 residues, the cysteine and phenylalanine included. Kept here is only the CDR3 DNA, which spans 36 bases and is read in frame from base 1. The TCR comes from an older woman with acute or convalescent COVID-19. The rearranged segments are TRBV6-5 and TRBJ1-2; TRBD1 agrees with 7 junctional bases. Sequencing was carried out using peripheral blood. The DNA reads TGTGCCAGCAGTACTACAGGGGACGGCTACACCTTC. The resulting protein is CASSTTGDGYTF.